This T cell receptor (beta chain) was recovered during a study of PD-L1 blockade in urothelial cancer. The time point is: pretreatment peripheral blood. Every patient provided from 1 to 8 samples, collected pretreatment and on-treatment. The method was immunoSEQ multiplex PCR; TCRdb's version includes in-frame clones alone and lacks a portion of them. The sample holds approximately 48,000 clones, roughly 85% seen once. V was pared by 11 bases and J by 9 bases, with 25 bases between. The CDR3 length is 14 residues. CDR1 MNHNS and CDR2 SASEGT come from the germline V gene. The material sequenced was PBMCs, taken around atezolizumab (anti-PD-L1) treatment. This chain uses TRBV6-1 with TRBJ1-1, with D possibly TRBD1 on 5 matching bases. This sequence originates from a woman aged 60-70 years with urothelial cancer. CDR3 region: CASPGSVTVSQAFF. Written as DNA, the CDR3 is TGTGCCTCCCCTGGTAGTGTGACAGTTAGTCAAGCTTTCTTT.